The entry that follows covers one TCR beta chain sequence. The specificity of this receptor is unknown. Nothing much larger sits one base from this clone, and base qualities are not available. The CDR1 and CDR2 encoded by the germline V gene are MDHEN and SYDVKM. Trimming costs V 5 bases and J 2 bases, and their ends lie 14 bases apart. The cysteine opens and the phenylalanine closes a CDR3 of 15 amino acids. The kept DNA is CDR3 alone, 45 bases in frame from the first base. Patients with a history of autoimmune disease or receiving systemic immunosuppression were excluded from the trial. In every dose cohort, peripheral blood was drawn for TCR sequencing at baseline, cycle 4 day 1, and cycle 7 day 1. Samples came from an open-label, multicenter, first-in-human phase I dose-escalation trial of ivuxolimab. The trial enrolled adults with locally advanced or metastatic head and neck squamous cell, hepatocellular, melanoma or renal cell carcinoma. Before TCR sequencing, CD4+ and CD8+ T cells were separately sorted from peripheral blood.

This sample is part of a study of OX40 agonist ivuxolimab in advanced cancers. Background for the entire study: Ivuxolimab, which targeted the costimulatory receptor OX40 (CD134), was an agonistic, fully human IgG2 monoclonal antibody. Among the roughly 52 dose-escalation patients, around 19 had hepatocellular carcinoma, roughly 15 melanoma, 9 renal cell carcinoma and 9 head and neck cancer. Peripheral TCRbeta sequencing was intended to test whether TCR sequence diversity was altered and clonal T-cell expansion was caused by ivuxolimab. Three dose-escalation patients achieved partial responses, one with hepatocellular carcinoma and two with cutaneous melanoma. Intravenous ivuxolimab was administered to patients every 2 weeks at six dose levels: 0.01, 0.1, 0.3, 1.5, 3 and 10 mg/kg. The monotherapy dose-escalation portion (N of about 50 patients) of the phase I ivuxolimab trial is reported in the paper. Patients were allowed to have had prior anti-PD-1, anti-PD-L1 or anti-CTLA-4 therapy, and roughly two fifths of the dose-escalation patients had been treated with checkpoint inhibitors. The dose-escalation cohort was roughly 83% male with a mean age of approximately 59 years, ranging from about 20 to 80.

Genomic DNA was isolated from the sorted cells so that the TCRbeta CDR3 region could be sequenced. TCRbeta CDR3 regions were sequenced using the immunoSEQ Assay. TCRdb's version of the immuneACCESS table is confined to in-frame rearrangements and falls short of the full clone set. An unresolved V gene accounts for under half of the shortfall where checked; the remainder is of unknown origin. This sample gives some 25,000 clones in total; roughly 88% of them show up just once. The biggest ten clones account for roughly a tenth of the sample. Points the paper makes about the study in general: Low levels of normalized T-cell clonal expansion were also seen in some patients who did not respond. At doses of 0.1 to 3.0 mg/kg, clonal expansion of both CD4+ and CD8+ T cells in blood was seen between baseline and week 6. After ivuxolimab, expanded clones were on average more numerous among CD8+ T cells than among CD4+ T cells. The antigen specificity of the peripheral T cells that underwent clonal expansion was not determined. Partial responders in the 0.1-3.0 mg/kg groups had among the lowest normalized peripheral clonal expansion, especially among CD8+ T cells.

Sequencing was performed on CD4+ or CD8+ T cells sorted from blood, taken in a trial of the OX40 agonist ivuxolimab. This TCR was recovered from an adult with an advanced solid tumor such as melanoma, head and neck, liver or kidney cancer. The chain joins TRBV28 to TRBJ2-3; the D gene identity is not certain. The nucleotides are TGTGCCAGCAGTGCGTCCAGAGGTTTCACAGATACGCAGTATTTT. Its product reads: CASSASRGFTDTQYF.